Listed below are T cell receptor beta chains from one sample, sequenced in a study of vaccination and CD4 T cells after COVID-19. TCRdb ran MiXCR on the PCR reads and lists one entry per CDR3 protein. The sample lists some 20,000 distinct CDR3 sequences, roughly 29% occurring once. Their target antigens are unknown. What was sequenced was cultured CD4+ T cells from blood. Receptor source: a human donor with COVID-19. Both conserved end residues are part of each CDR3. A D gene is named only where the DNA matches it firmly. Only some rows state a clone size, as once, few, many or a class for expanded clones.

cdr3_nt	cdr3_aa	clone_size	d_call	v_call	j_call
TGTGCCAGCAGCCCCCGGGACAGGGAATACTACGAGCAGTACTTC	CASSPRDREYYEQYF	.	TRBD1	TRBV7-9	TRBJ2-7
TGTGCCAGCAGTCCGACGGTAAACTATGGCTACACCTTC	CASSPTVNYGYTF	few	.	TRBV28	TRBJ1-2
TGTGCCAGCTCGGACACTGAAGCTTTCTTT	CASSDTEAFF	few	.	TRBV7-3	TRBJ1-1
TGTGCCAGCAGTTCCATTGGGACAGGGGCAGAGACCCAGTACTTC	CASSSIGTGAETQYF	.	TRBD1	TRBV28	TRBJ2-5
TGCAGTGCTTCACGGACCGTCTTACCGAGCTCCTATAATTCACCCCTCCACTTT	CSASRTVLPSSYNSPLHF	few	.	TRBV20-1	TRBJ1-6
TGCGCCAGCAGCTTACCAACCTTCCGGACTAGCGGGATGACAGATACGCAGTATTTT	CASSLPTFRTSGMTDTQYF	.	TRBD2	TRBV5-1	TRBJ2-3
TGTGCCAGCAGCTTTGGGGGGCAAACAGATACGCAGTATTTT	CASSFGGQTDTQYF	few	.	TRBV11-2	TRBJ2-3
TGCAGTGCGGGGGTGCAGGGACACAATACGCAGTATTTT	CSAGVQGHNTQYF	few	.	TRBV20-1	TRBJ2-3
TGTGCCAGCAGTTTATCCGGACTGCCCTTT	CASSLSGLPF	few	.	TRBV27	TRBJ1-6
TGTGCCTGGAGTGTACGGGGGGCCGGTACTGAAGCTTTCTTT	CAWSVRGAGTEAFF	few	.	TRBV30	TRBJ1-1
TGTGCCAGCAGTTACAAGGGGGCGGGCTCCTACGAGCAGTACTTC	CASSYKGAGSYEQYF	.	TRBD1	TRBV6-5	TRBJ2-7
TGCAGTGCTACCGGGACAGGGAACACTGAAGCTTTCTTT	CSATGTGNTEAFF	few	TRBD1	TRBV20-1	TRBJ1-1
TGTGCCAGCAGTTACTCGGGGTCATATGGGTGGCGTAATACGCAGTATTTT	CASSYSGSYGWRNTQYF	medium-sized	.	TRBV6-5	TRBJ2-3
TGTGCCAGCAGCCAATTGACCTGGCAAGAGACCCAGTACTTC	CASSQLTWQETQYF	.	.	TRBV16	TRBJ2-5
TGTGCCAGCAGCGTAGAAGGGGCCTACGAGCAGTACTTC	CASSVEGAYEQYF	.	.	TRBV9	TRBJ2-7
TGTGCCAGCAGCGGGCTCACCAGAGGTCGCCGGAGGGCGGACATTGAAGCTTTCTTT	CASSGLTRGRRRADIEAFF	.	.	TRBV12-1	TRBJ1-1
TGTGCCAGCAGTTACTCATCCTGGAGCGAGCAGTACTTC	CASSYSSWSEQYF	.	.	TRBV6-5	TRBJ2-7
TGTGCCAGCAGCTACAGGGTTGGCAATCAGCCCCAGCATTTT	CASSYRVGNQPQHF	medium-sized	.	TRBV6-5	TRBJ1-5
TGTGCCAGCAGCAGATCGGGGACAGGTTGGGTTTACGAGCAGTACTTC	CASSRSGTGWVYEQYF	few	TRBD1	TRBV27	TRBJ2-7
TGCAGTGCTAGAGTCCCCCGGGACCTTTCCTACGAGCAGTACTTC	CSARVPRDLSYEQYF	.	.	TRBV20-1	TRBJ2-7
TGCAGTGCTGGATACCCCCGTAGAGGGAGCTATGGCTACACCTTC	CSAGYPRRGSYGYTF	.	.	TRBV20-1	TRBJ1-2
TGTGCCAGCAGAGACTACAAGGACCAGCCCCAGCATTTT	CASRDYKDQPQHF	medium-sized	.	TRBV6-1	TRBJ1-5
TGCGCCAGCAGCGGAGCACAACGCACAGATACGCAGTATTTT	CASSGAQRTDTQYF	.	.	TRBV5-1	TRBJ2-3
TGTGCCAGCAGTGTGACTAGCGGGGGGGCCGGCACCGGGGAGCTGTTTTTT	CASSVTSGGAGTGELFF	.	TRBD2	TRBV2	TRBJ2-2
TGTGCCTGGAGAAAATGGGACAGGATGAACACTGAAGCTTTCTTT	CAWRKWDRMNTEAFF	.	TRBD1	TRBV30	TRBJ1-1
TGTGCCAGCAGGACGGGGAGGGAGACCCAGTACTTC	CASRTGRETQYF	few	.	TRBV21-1	TRBJ2-5
TGTGCCAGCACCTTGGGACAGGCCAATCAGCCCCAGCATTTT	CASTLGQANQPQHF	.	TRBD1	TRBV28	TRBJ1-5
TGTGCCAGCAGATCCGCGGGGGTCTCTGGAAACACCATATATTTT	CASRSAGVSGNTIYF	.	.	TRBV7-2	TRBJ1-3
TGTGCCAGCAGCTTAGCGGCTACAGGGCTCCAGCCCCAGCATTTT	CASSLAATGLQPQHF	few	.	TRBV7-2	TRBJ1-5
TGTGCCAGCAGTGAAGCCGTGGACAGGGGGCGAAAATCACCCCTCCACTTT	CASSEAVDRGRKSPLHF	few	TRBD1	TRBV6-1	TRBJ1-6
TGTGCCAGAAGTCTGGGGACTAGTTGGTGCTCCTACAATGAGCAGTTCTTC	CARSLGTSWCSYNEQFF	.	TRBD2	TRBV5-3	TRBJ2-1
TGTGCCAGCAGTTTAGGCGTGACGGCAACTAATGAAAAACTGTTTTTT	CASSLGVTATNEKLFF	once	.	TRBV12-3/TRBV12-4	TRBJ1-4
TGTGCCAGCAGCTCGCTCTGGGCGGGGGGAGATACGCAGTATTTT	CASSSLWAGGDTQYF	.	TRBD2	TRBV7-2	TRBJ2-3
TGTGCTAGTGGTTTAGGAGGTGGGACCGCAGATACGCAGTATTTT	CASGLGGGTADTQYF	few	.	TRBV12-5	TRBJ2-3
TGTGCCAGTCGGCGAGGCGCGGGGGGCCAGAGGGAGACCCAGTACTTC	CASRRGAGGQRETQYF	.	TRBD2	TRBV10-3	TRBJ2-5
TGCGCCAGCAGCACCGGGACTAGCGGGGGGTTCACTAGCTACGAGCAGTACTTC	CASSTGTSGGFTSYEQYF	.	TRBD2	TRBV5-1	TRBJ2-7
TGTGCCAGCAGACAGGGGAGGAATTTCACTGAAGCTTTCTTT	CASRQGRNFTEAFF	few	TRBD1	TRBV6-1	TRBJ1-1
TGTGCCAGCAGTGAAGGAGGGGGCAATCAGCCCCAGCATTTT	CASSEGGGNQPQHF	few	.	TRBV6-1	TRBJ1-5
TGTGCCAGCAGGAGGGGACAGGCGAACTATGGCTTCACCTTC	CASRRGQANYGFTF	.	TRBD1	TRBV6-1	TRBJ1-2
TGTGCCAGCAGTTTCGCGACAGCCAACACCGGGGAGCTGTTTTTT	CASSFATANTGELFF	.	.	TRBV12-3/TRBV12-4	TRBJ2-2
TGTGCCAGCAGCTTACCGGGGGGGCCCAACACCGGGGAGCTGTTTTTT	CASSLPGGPNTGELFF	.	TRBD2	TRBV7-2	TRBJ2-2
TGTGCCACTACACAGGGGGCACAAAATCAGCCCCAGCATTTT	CATTQGAQNQPQHF	medium-sized	.	TRBV21-1	TRBJ1-5
TGCGCCAGTCGACAGGGGAACTATGGCTACACCTTC	CASRQGNYGYTF	.	TRBD1	TRBV5-1	TRBJ1-2
TGTGCCAGCAGTGAAGCCGGATACGAGCAGTACTTC	CASSEAGYEQYF	few	.	TRBV2	TRBJ2-7
TGTGCCAGTAGTATCCCAGGGGTTTCACCCCTCCACTTT	CASSIPGVSPLHF	few	.	TRBV19	TRBJ1-6
TGTGCCAGCAGGCTGACAGGGGCTTCCTACGAGCAGTACTTC	CASRLTGASYEQYF	.	TRBD1	TRBV6-2/TRBV6-3	TRBJ2-7
TGTGCCAGCAGCTTATCCAGGGTAGACGCCGGGGAGCTGTTTTTT	CASSLSRVDAGELFF	.	.	TRBV7-2	TRBJ2-2
TGTGCCAGCAGTGAAGGAAGGAGGCAGTACTTC	CASSEGRRQYF	few	.	TRBV6-1	TRBJ2-7
TGTGCCAGCAGTGAAGGTGATTGGGGAAACAAAAACATTCAGTACTTC	CASSEGDWGNKNIQYF	medium-sized	.	TRBV6-1	TRBJ2-4
TGTGCCTCGGTTAATGGAGCGGGGCGGACCACTGAAGCTTTCTTT	CASVNGAGRTTEAFF	.	.	TRBV2	TRBJ1-1
TGTGCCAGCAGTTACAGACCGAAAGCGGGGGCCACAGATACGCAGTATTTT	CASSYRPKAGATDTQYF	few	TRBD2	TRBV6-5	TRBJ2-3
TGTGCCAGCAGCGCCGGACAGGGGAAGGGCATGAACACTGAAGCTTTCTTT	CASSAGQGKGMNTEAFF	few	TRBD1	TRBV5-4	TRBJ1-1
TGTGCCAGCAGAGCAGGACAGGGAGTACCCACAGATACGCAGTATTTT	CASRAGQGVPTDTQYF	.	TRBD1	TRBV2	TRBJ2-3
TGCAGTGCTCCGGACTGGGGCTCCTACGAGCAGTACTTC	CSAPDWGSYEQYF	.	.	TRBV20-1	TRBJ2-7